The 31 T cell receptor beta chains in this list originate from one sample, sequenced in a study of OX40 agonist ivuxolimab in advanced cancers. Clones were read by immunoSEQ multiplex PCR, and TCRdb kept only the in-frame ones, dropping some. This table holds 80,000 to 100,000 clones, 70% to 90% found once. This sample comprised CD4+ or CD8+ T cells sorted from blood, obtained in a trial of the OX40 agonist ivuxolimab. These receptors originate from an adult with an advanced solid tumor such as melanoma, head and neck, liver or kidney cancer.

The rearrangement links TRBV28 to TRBJ1-3; TRBD1 matches at 7 bases. Germline CDR1 reads MDHEN; CDR2 reads SYDVKM. This CDR3 has 16 residues. With 4 bases clipped from V and 1 base from J, the junction kept 7 bases outside the gene matches. CDR3 in amino acids: CASSYDREGSGNTIYF. For the CDR3, the DNA is TGTGCCAGCAGTTATGACAGGGAGGGATCTGGAAACACCATATATTTT.

The chain links TRBV28 to TRBJ1-2; 7 bases are shared with TRBD1. Germline V gene lookup returns CDR1 MDHEN and CDR2 SYDVKM. This CDR3 region has 14 residues. Unmatched junction bases numbered 8, after V lost 4 bases and J lost 6 bases. The CDR3 loop reads CASSWDSQTDGYTF. The CDR3 DNA is TGTGCCAGCAGTTGGGACAGTCAAACAGATGGCTACACCTTC.

The gene calls are TRBV5-6 and TRBJ2-1, with 10 bases lining up with TRBD2. The germline V gene has CDR1 SGHDT and CDR2 YYEEEE. The J segment lost 1 base and the V segment lost 0 bases, leaving 4 bases of the junction unmatched. This CDR3 is 17 amino acids long. The CDR3 region is CASSLETSGVSYNEQFF. CDR3 DNA sequence: TGTGCCAGCAGCTTGGAAACTAGCGGGGTTTCCTACAATGAGCAGTTCTTC.

The chain carries TRBV28 and TRBJ2-3; 8 bases map to TRBD2. Germline V CDR1 and CDR2: MDHEN, SYDVKM. The junction had 10 bases not matched to a gene; V was cut back by 3 bases and J by 2 bases. The CDR3 length is 17 residues. The CDR3 loop is CASSLSVAGGLTDTQYF. DNA of the CDR3: TGTGCCAGCAGTTTGTCGGTGGCGGGGGGCCTCACAGATACGCAGTATTTT. Variable domain in full (rest from reference TRBV28 and TRBJ2-3): DVKVTQSSRYLVKRTGEKVFLECVQDMDHENMFWYRQDPGLGLRLIYFSYDVKMKEKGDIPEGYSVSREKKERFSLILESASTNQTSMYLCASSLSVAGGLTDTQYFGPGTRLTVL.

The chain recombines TRBV28 with TRBJ2-2; a possible D gene is TRBD1 (5 bases). Per the germline V gene, CDR1 is MDHEN and CDR2 is SYDVKM. The CDR3 is 18 residues long. V lost 1 base, J lost 5 bases, and 20 bases lay in between. CDR3 in amino acids: CASSLSGQGLGKTGELFF. The CDR3 nucleotides read TGTGCCAGCAGTTTATCGGGTCAGGGTTTGGGAAAAACCGGGGAGCTGTTTTTT.

The rearrangement uses TRBV15 and TRBJ2-7; D ambiguous. Germline-derived CDR1 and CDR2 are LNHNV and YYDKDF (reference sequence). V lost 0 bases and J 2 bases, leaving 11 bases between the germline ends. The CDR3 has 15 residues. The CDR3 loop is CATSRDPVQTYEQYF. The CDR3 DNA sequence: TGTGCCACCAGCAGAGATCCCGTACAGACCTACGAGCAGTACTTC.

In this sample, this clone turned up once. This rearrangement joins TRBV7-2 to TRBJ1-5; D is perhaps TRBD1 (6 bases). Germline V CDR1 and CDR2: SGHTA, FQGNSA. Trimming took off 5 bases at V and 8 bases at J, with 13 bases between the two ends. The CDR3 is made up of 13 amino acids. The CDR3 DNA sequence: TGTGCCAGCAGCCTAGGGGGTTTCGAGCCCCAGCATTTT. Protein: CASSLGGFEPQHF.

The chain links TRBV28 to TRBJ1-4; D gene uncertain. V shed 6 bases and J shed 0 bases, with 11 bases lying between them. Germline CDR1 reads MDHEN; CDR2 reads SYDVKM. CDR3 length equals 15 residues. The CDR3 nucleotides read TGTGCCAGCAGCCCCCCGGGAGCAACTAATGAAAAACTGTTTTTT. Encoded protein: CASSPPGATNEKLFF. Based on the CDR3 plus reference TRBV28 and TRBJ1-4, the full variable domain is DVKVTQSSRYLVKRTGEKVFLECVQDMDHENMFWYRQDPGLGLRLIYFSYDVKMKEKGDIPEGYSVSREKKERFSLILESASTNQTSMYLCASSPPGATNEKLFFGSGTQLSVL.

The V and J genes are TRBV7-9 and TRBJ2-5, with 7 bases matching TRBD2. The CDR3 covers 16 residues. The germline V gene encodes CDR1 SEHNR and CDR2 FQNEAQ (reference sequence). With V trimmed by 2 bases and J by 0 bases, 6 bases remained unmatched. CDR3 residues: CASSLSLGGYQETQYF. The CDR3 coding sequence is TGTGCCAGCAGCTTATCCTTGGGGGGGTACCAAGAGACCCAGTACTTC. Variable domain in full (rest from reference TRBV7-9 and TRBJ2-5): DTGVSQNPRHKITKRGQNVTFRCDPISEHNRLYWYRQTLGQGPEFLTYFQNEAQLEKSRLLSDRFSAERPKGSFSTLEIQRTEQGDSAMYLCASSLSLGGYQETQYFGPGTRLLVL.

This chain connects TRBV19 to TRBJ1-5; 10 nucleotides align to TRBD1. Germline CDR1 reads LNHDA; CDR2 reads SQIVND (reference sequence). The CDR3 totals 15 residues. With V trimmed by 4 bases and J by 6 bases, 6 bases remained unmatched. Here the CDR3 DNA reads TGTGCCAGTAGTAATGGAGGACAGGGGGGTCAGCCCCAGCATTTT. Its translation: CASSNGGQGGQPQHF.

The rearrangement links TRBV18 to TRBJ2-5, with 7 bases lining up with TRBD1. Looked up from germline, CDR1 is KGHSH and CDR2 is LQKENI. The junction had 11 bases not matched to a gene; V was cut back by 6 bases and J by 4 bases. This CDR3 has 15 amino acids. This CDR3 reads CASSPRQGSIETQYF. The CDR3 DNA follows: TGTGCCAGCTCTCCGCGACAGGGAAGTATAGAGACCCAGTACTTC.

The V and J genes are TRBV30 and TRBJ1-2; 7 nucleotides line up with TRBD1. V was pared by 5 bases and J by 4 bases, with 7 bases of the junction left unmatched. The CDR3 covers 13 residues. In germline, CDR1 is GTSNPN, CDR2 SVGIG (reference sequence). The DNA for the CDR3 is TGTGCCTGGGGAGAAGGGGGCCCCTATGGCTACACCTTC. This sequence encodes CAWGEGGPYGYTF.

The chain recombines TRBV30 with TRBJ2-5; unclear D gene. The CDR3 spans 15 residues. CDR1 and CDR2 (germline): GTSNPN, SVGIG (reference sequence). Trimming shortened V by 3 bases and J by 5 bases, and 19 bases separated the two germline ends. CDR3 protein: CAWSADPGLRETQYF. The CDR3 nucleotides read TGTGCCTGGAGCGCCGACCCTGGTTTGAGGGAGACCCAGTACTTC.

This clone was counted once. The chain links TRBV9 to TRBJ2-5; D possibly corresponds to TRBD2 (6 bases). The CDR3 runs 14 residues. The V end was cut by 3 bases, the J end by 1 base, with 10 bases between. CDR1 and CDR2 (germline): SGDLS, YYNGEE. CDR3 protein: CASSDRDSQETQYF. The CDR3 DNA sequence: TGTGCCAGCAGCGACCGGGACTCCCAAGAGACCCAGTACTTC.

The chain employs TRBV25-1 and TRBJ2-1; D gene ambiguous. The ends were cut back, 5 bases at V and 2 bases at J, with 7 bases in the middle. Germline V lookup: CDR1 MGHDK, CDR2 SYGVNS. The CDR3 spans 13 residues. This CDR3 is CASSISPYNEQFF. The CDR3 DNA is TGTGCCAGCAGTATAAGTCCCTACAATGAGCAGTTCTTC.

This clone was counted a few times. The V call is TRBV27, the J call TRBJ1-6; maybe TRBD1 (5 bases). The germline V and J ends were trimmed by 3 bases and 8 bases, with 26 bases remaining between them. The CDR3 is 19 amino acids. CDR1 MNHEY and CDR2 SMNVEV come from the germline V gene (reference sequence). CDR3 DNA sequence: TGTGCCAGCAGTTTCGACGGACCGGGGGTGGGCTCACTATATTCACCCCTCCACTTT. It is translated as CASSFDGPGVGSLYSPLHF.

The chain uses TRBV10-3 and TRBJ2-7, with D possibly TRBD2 on 6 matching bases. Germline CDR1 and CDR2: ENHRY and SYGVKD. The CDR3 extends over 16 amino acids. Deletions cut 10 bases from V and 3 bases from J, with 25 bases between. CDR3 amino acids: CATQSNYRQRVYEQYF. For the CDR3, the DNA is TGTGCCACCCAGTCTAACTACAGGCAGCGGGTCTACGAGCAGTACTTC.

J is TRBJ1-2 and V is TRBV7-9, with TRBD1 matching 9 bases. V dropped 1 base and J dropped 7; count of bases not matched to a gene: 4. CDR3 length: 14 residues. Germline CDR1 is SEHNR and CDR2 is FQNEAQ (reference sequence). Here the CDR3 DNA reads TGTGCCAGCAGCTTAGTACAGGGGGCCGGTGGCTACACCTTC. It specifies CASSLVQGAGGYTF.

The chain recombines TRBV28 with TRBJ1-5; the D is unclear. Trimming left V 2 bases short and J 2 bases short, with 7 bases between. The CDR3 totals 14 residues. Germline CDR1 and CDR2: MDHEN and SYDVKM. The CDR3 sequence: CASSLRQGNQPQHF. Written as DNA, the CDR3 is TGTGCCAGCAGTTTAAGGCAAGGCAATCAGCCCCAGCATTTT. Based on the CDR3 plus reference TRBV28 and TRBJ1-5, the full variable domain is DVKVTQSSRYLVKRTGEKVFLECVQDMDHENMFWYRQDPGLGLRLIYFSYDVKMKEKGDIPEGYSVSREKKERFSLILESASTNQTSMYLCASSLRQGNQPQHFGDGTRLSIL.

V usage is TRBV7-2 and J usage is TRBJ2-5; D is possibly TRBD1 (7 bases). In germline, CDR1 is SGHTA, CDR2 FQGNSA. Trimming removed 6 bases at V and 5 bases at J, with 13 bases between. This CDR3 contains 13 residues. CDR3 region: CASSNPGGETQYF. The CDR3 region has the DNA TGTGCCAGCAGTAATCCAGGGGGGGAGACCCAGTACTTC. The variable domain in full, completed from reference TRBV7-2 and TRBJ2-5, reads GAGVSQSPSNKVTEKGKDVELRCDPISGHTALYWYRQSLGQGLEFLIYFQGNSAPDKSGLPSDRFSAERTGGSVSTLTIQRTQQEDSAVYLCASSNPGGETQYFGPGTRLLVL.

The chain is built from TRBV7-2 and TRBJ2-6, with 9 bases fitting TRBD1. With V trimmed by 6 bases and J by 0 bases, 3 bases remained unmatched. In germline, CDR1 is SGHTA, CDR2 FQGNSA. The length of the CDR3 is 16 residues. As DNA, the CDR3 is TGTGCCAGCAGTGGACAGGGGCTCTCTGGGGCCAACGTCCTGACTTTC. Its translation: CASSGQGLSGANVLTF.

The V and J genes are TRBV10-1 and TRBJ2-1, with TRBD1 as a possible D gene (7 bases). Per germline, CDR1 WNHNN and CDR2 SYGVQD (reference sequence). The CDR3 has 15 residues. The germline V and J ends were trimmed by 3 bases and 3 bases, with 12 bases remaining between them. The CDR3: CASSETRGVYNEQFF. The CDR3 DNA is TGCGCCAGCAGTGAAACCAGGGGGGTCTACAATGAGCAGTTCTTC.

A single count supports this clone. The chain uses TRBV7-9 and TRBJ1-2, with 10 bases lining up with TRBD1. The CDR3 spans 15 residues. V lost 5 bases, J lost 6 bases, and 9 bases stayed unmatched. Germline V CDR1 and CDR2: SEHNR, FQNEAQ (reference sequence). The CDR3 DNA follows: TGTGCCAGCAGCCCCGGGACAGGGGATGGTCATGGCTACACCTTC. The encoded protein is CASSPGTGDGHGYTF.

The chain carries TRBV7-9 and TRBJ1-2, with 8 bases matching TRBD1. The CDR3 loop spans 16 amino acids. CDR1 and CDR2 (germline): SEHNR, FQNEAQ (reference sequence). J lost 8 bases, V lost 0 bases, and 11 bases had no gene match. CDR3 coding DNA: TGTGCCAGCAGCTTAGCTATCGGACAGGGTTCGAGGGGCTACACCTTC. It encodes CASSLAIGQGSRGYTF.

The CDR3 region is CASSTSGGDYNEQFF. CDR3 nucleotides: TGCGCCAGCAGCACTAGCGGGGGGGATTACAATGAGCAGTTCTTC. The chain couples TRBV5-1 to TRBJ2-1, with 13 bases matching TRBD2. Germline assignment: CDR1 SGHRS and CDR2 YFSETQ. J was trimmed by 4 bases and V by 4 bases; bases with no gene match: 2. The CDR3 totals 15 residues. Combining the CDR3 with reference TRBV5-1 and TRBJ2-1 gives the whole variable domain KAGVTQTPRYLIKTRGQQVTLSCSPISGHRSVSWYQQTPGQGLQFLFEYFSETQRNKGNFPGRFSGRQFSNSRSEMNVSTLELGDSALYLCASSTSGGDYNEQFFGPGTRLTVL.

As for this clone: Other DNA sequences within the sample encode an identical CDR3. The V and J genes are TRBV7-2 and TRBJ2-5; D is ambiguous. From germline, CDR1 is SGHTA and CDR2 FQGNSA. The CDR3 runs 11 residues. Deletions cut 3 bases from V and 2 bases from J, with 1 base between. The CDR3 DNA is TGTGCCAGCAGCTTTCAAGAGACCCAGTACTTC. This codes for CASSFQETQYF.

V is TRBV6-1 and J is TRBJ2-3; TRBD1 aligns across 7 bases. This CDR3 is built from 14 residues. V lost 2 bases, J lost 5 bases, and 4 bases stayed unmatched. Germline loops: CDR1 MNHNS, CDR2 SASEGT. The CDR3 DNA reads TGTGCCAGCAGTGAACAGGGGGTGGGAGATACGCAGTATTTT. Encoded protein: CASSEQGVGDTQYF.

This clone occurred once. The CDR3, as DNA: TGTGCCAGTAGTATTAGGGGTTTCGAGGACGAGCAGTACTTC. The encoded protein is CASSIRGFEDEQYF. The rearrangement uses TRBV19 and TRBJ2-7; D might be TRBD1 (5 bases). This CDR3 spans 14 amino acids. V was cut by 3 bases and J by 5 bases, with 14 bases left in between. CDR1 LNHDA and CDR2 SQIVND come from the germline V gene (reference sequence).

J is TRBJ1-6 and V is TRBV30; D remains unclear. CDR3 length: 14 residues. Germline lookup yields CDR1 GTSNPN and CDR2 SVGIG (reference sequence). The V and J ends lost 8 bases and 1 base respectively, with 12 bases between them. This CDR3 reads CAGKRRSYNSPLHF. As DNA, the CDR3 is TGTGCCGGGAAGCGGAGGTCCTATAATTCACCCCTCCACTTT.

This clone appeared a few times. V and J are TRBV10-3 and TRBJ1-1; D possibly corresponds to TRBD1 (5 bases). The germline V and J ends were trimmed by 2 bases and 0 bases, with 16 bases remaining between them. The CDR3 has 17 residues. CDR1 is ENHRY and CDR2 is SYGVKD in the germline V gene. CDR3 region: CAISETLGGGVNTEAFF. The DNA for the CDR3 is TGTGCCATCAGTGAGACCCTTGGGGGAGGGGTGAACACTGAAGCTTTCTTT.

The count of this clone is one. V usage is TRBV13 and J usage is TRBJ1-2; D gene ambiguous. Trimming took 5 bases from V and 0 from J, leaving 4 bases between them. The germline V gene encodes CDR1 PRHDT and CDR2 FYEKMQ (reference sequence). The CDR3 is 12 residues long. As DNA, the CDR3 is TGTGCCAGCAGCGGAACTAACTATGGCTACACCTTC. This sequence encodes CASSGTNYGYTF.